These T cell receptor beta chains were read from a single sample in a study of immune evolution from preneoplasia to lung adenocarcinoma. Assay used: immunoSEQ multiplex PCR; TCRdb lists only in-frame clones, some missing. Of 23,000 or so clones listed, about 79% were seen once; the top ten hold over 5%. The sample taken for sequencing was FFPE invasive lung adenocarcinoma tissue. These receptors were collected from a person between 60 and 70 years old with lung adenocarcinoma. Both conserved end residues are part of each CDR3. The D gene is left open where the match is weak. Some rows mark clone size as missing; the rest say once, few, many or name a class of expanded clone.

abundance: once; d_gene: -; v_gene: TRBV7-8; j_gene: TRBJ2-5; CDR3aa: CASSPQGGGTAGETQYF; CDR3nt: TGTGCCAGCAGCCCCCAGGGCGGGGGGACAGCAGGGGAGACCCAGTACTTC
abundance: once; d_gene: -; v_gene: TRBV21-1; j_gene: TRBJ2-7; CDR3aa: CASSKVIYEQYF; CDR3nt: TGTGCCAGCAGCAAAGTGATCTACGAGCAGTACTTC
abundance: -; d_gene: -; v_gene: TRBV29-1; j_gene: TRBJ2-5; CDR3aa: CSVAPPRGETQYF; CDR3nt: TGCAGCGTTGCCCCCCCAAGGGGAGAGACCCAGTACTTC
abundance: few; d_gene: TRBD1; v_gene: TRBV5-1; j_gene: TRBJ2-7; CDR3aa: CASRLQGNTGQYF; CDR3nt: TGCGCCAGCCGACTACAGGGGAATACGGGACAGTACTTC
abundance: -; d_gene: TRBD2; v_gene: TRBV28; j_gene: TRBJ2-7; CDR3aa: CASRLAGVVEQYF; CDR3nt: TGTGCCAGCCGTCTAGCGGGAGTTGTCGAGCAGTACTTC
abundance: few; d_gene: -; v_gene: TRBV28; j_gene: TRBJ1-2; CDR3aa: CASSPPQERSGYTF; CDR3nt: TGTGCCAGCAGTCCGCCACAGGAAAGAAGTGGCTACACCTTC
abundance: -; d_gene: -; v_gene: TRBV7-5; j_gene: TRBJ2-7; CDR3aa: CARSPIRDRPYEQYF; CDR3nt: TGTGCCAGAAGCCCGATCCGGGACAGACCTTACGAGCAGTACTTC
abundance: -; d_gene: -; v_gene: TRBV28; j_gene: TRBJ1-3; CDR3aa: CASSSRGGFTIYF; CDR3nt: TGTGCCAGCAGTTCCCGGGGGGGCTTCACCATATATTTT
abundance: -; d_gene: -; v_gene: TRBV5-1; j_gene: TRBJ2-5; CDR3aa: CASSLDGVETQYF; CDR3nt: TGCGCCAGCAGCTTGGACGGGGTAGAGACCCAGTACTTC
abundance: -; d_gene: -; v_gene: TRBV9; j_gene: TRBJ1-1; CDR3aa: CAITGVNTEAFF; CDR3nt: TGTGCCATCACGGGGGTGAACACTGAAGCTTTCTTT
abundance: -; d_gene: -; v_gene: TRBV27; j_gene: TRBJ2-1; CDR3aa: CASSLSFQVYNEQFF; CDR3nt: TGTGCCAGCAGTTTATCTTTCCAGGTATACAATGAGCAGTTCTTC
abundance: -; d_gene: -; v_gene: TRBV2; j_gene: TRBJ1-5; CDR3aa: CASSAMGRTSNQPQHF; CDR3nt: TGTGCCAGCAGTGCTATGGGCCGGACTAGCAATCAGCCCCAGCATTTT
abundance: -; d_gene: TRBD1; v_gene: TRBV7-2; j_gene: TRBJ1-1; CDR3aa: CASSSGQGKAFF; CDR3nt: TGTGCCAGCAGCTCCGGACAGGGTAAAGCTTTCTTT
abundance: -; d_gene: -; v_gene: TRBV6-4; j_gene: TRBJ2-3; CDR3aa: CASSQVSGAADTQYF; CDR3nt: TGTGCCAGCAGCCAGGTGTCGGGGGCTGCAGATACGCAGTATTTT
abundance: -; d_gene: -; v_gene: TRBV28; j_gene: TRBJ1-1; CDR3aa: CAIKGDTEAFF; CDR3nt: TGTGCCATCAAGGGGGACACTGAAGCTTTCTTT
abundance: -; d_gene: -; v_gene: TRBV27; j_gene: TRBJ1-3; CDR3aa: CASSPRGGDFSGNTIYF; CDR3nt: TGTGCCAGCAGTCCCCGGGGGGGGGACTTCTCTGGAAACACCATATATTTT
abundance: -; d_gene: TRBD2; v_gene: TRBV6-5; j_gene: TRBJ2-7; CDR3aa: CASSYSRGNYEQYF; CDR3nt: TGTGCCAGCAGTTACTCGCGGGGGAACTACGAGCAGTACTTC
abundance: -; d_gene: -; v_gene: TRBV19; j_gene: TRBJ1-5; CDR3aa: CASSPRGDTRNNQPQHF; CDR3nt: TGTGCCAGTAGTCCCCGGGGGGACACCAGAAACAATCAGCCCCAGCATTTT
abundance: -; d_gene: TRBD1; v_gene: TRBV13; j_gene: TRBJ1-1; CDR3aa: CASSHGTEDYMNTEAFF; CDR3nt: TGTGCCAGCAGCCACGGGACAGAGGATTACATGAACACTGAAGCTTTCTTT
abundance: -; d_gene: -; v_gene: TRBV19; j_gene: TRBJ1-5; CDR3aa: CASTPPGGREQPQHF; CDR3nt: TGTGCCAGTACTCCTCCCGGCGGAAGGGAACAGCCCCAGCATTTT
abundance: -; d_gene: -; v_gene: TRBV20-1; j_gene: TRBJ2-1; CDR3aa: CSATRYNEQFF; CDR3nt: TGCAGTGCTACTCGTTACAATGAGCAGTTCTTC
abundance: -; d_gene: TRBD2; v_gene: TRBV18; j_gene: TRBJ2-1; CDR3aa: CASSPPRGRGVDNEQFF; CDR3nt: TGTGCCAGCTCACCACCTCGGGGTCGGGGGGTTGACAATGAGCAGTTCTTC
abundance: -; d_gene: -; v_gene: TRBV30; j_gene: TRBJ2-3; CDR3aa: CAWSPGGADTQYF; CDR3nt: TGTGCCTGGTCCCCGGGCGGAGCAGATACGCAGTATTTT
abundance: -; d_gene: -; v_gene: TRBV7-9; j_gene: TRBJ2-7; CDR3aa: CASSPSSYEQYF; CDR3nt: TGTGCCAGCAGCCCCAGCTCCTACGAGCAGTACTTC
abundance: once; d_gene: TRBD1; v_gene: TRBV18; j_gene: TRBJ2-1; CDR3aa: CASSPQGAGYYNEQFF; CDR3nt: TGTGCCAGCTCACCTCAGGGGGCGGGATACTACAATGAGCAGTTCTTC
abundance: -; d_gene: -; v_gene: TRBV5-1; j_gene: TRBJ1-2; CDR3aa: CASSQSGGGYTF; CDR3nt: TGCGCCAGCAGCCAATCCGGGGGTGGCTACACCTTC
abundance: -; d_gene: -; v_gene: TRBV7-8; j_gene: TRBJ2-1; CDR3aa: CASSPLGQGGNEQFF; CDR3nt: TGTGCCAGCAGCCCCTTGGGGCAGGGGGGTAATGAGCAGTTCTTC
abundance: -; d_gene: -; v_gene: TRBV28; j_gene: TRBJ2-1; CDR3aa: CASSSGRRTGDEQFF; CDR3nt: TGTGCCAGCAGTTCCGGACGTAGGACTGGGGATGAGCAGTTCTTC
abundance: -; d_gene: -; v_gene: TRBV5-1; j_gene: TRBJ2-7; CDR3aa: CASSLEVRAGQYF; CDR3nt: TGCGCCAGCAGCTTGGAGGTTAGGGCGGGGCAGTACTTC
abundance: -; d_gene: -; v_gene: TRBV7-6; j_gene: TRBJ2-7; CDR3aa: CASSLEQGAFYEQYF; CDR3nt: TGTGCCAGCAGCTTAGAACAGGGAGCATTCTACGAGCAGTACTTC
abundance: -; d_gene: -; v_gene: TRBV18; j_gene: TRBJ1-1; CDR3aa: CASSPIQGEAFF; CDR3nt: TGTGCCAGCTCACCAATCCAGGGTGAAGCTTTCTTT
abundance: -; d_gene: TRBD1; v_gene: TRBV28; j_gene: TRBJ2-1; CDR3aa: CASSRPDRDEQFF; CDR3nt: TGTGCCAGCAGTCGCCCGGACAGGGACGAGCAGTTCTTC
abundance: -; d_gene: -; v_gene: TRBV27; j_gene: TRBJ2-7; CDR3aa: CASRAAASYEQYF; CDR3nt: TGTGCCAGCAGAGCTGCGGCCTCCTACGAGCAGTACTTC
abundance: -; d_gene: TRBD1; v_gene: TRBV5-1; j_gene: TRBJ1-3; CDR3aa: CASSRDRTSGNTIYF; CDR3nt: TGCGCCAGCAGCCGGGACAGGACCTCTGGAAACACCATATATTTT
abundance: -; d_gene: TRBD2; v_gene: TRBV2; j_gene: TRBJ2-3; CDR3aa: CASSQGLGGGTDTQYF; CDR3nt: TGTGCCAGCAGCCAAGGACTAGGAGGTGGCACAGATACGCAGTATTTT
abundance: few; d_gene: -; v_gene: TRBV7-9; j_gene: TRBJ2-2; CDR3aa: CASSAQGRVNTGELFF; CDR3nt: TGTGCCAGCAGTGCACAGGGGAGGGTCAACACCGGGGAGCTGTTTTTT
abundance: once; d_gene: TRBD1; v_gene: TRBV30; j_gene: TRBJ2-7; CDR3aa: CAWSPDRAQEQYF; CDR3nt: TGTGCCTGGAGCCCGGACAGGGCGCAAGAGCAGTACTTC
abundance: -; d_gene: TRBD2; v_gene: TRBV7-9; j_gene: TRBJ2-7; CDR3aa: CASSEGRVTGGEQYF; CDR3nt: TGTGCCAGCAGCGAAGGCAGGGTAACGGGAGGCGAGCAGTACTTC
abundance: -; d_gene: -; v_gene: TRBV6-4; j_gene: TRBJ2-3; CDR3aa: CASSEEDSTDTQYF; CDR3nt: TGTGCCAGCAGTGAGGAGGATAGCACAGATACGCAGTATTTT
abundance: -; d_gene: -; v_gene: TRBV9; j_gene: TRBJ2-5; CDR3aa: CASSRPQETQYF; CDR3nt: TGTGCCAGCAGCCGCCCACAAGAGACCCAGTACTTC
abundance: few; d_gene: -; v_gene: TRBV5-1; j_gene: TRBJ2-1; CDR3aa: CASKGVRGSEQFF; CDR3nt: TGCGCCAGCAAGGGTGTAAGGGGCAGCGAGCAGTTCTTC
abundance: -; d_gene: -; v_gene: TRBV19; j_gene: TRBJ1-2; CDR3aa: CASSRQYGQDYGYTF; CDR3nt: TGTGCCAGTAGTAGACAATACGGACAAGACTATGGCTACACCTTC
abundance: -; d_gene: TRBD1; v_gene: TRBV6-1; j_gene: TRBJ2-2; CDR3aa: CASSLDRGIGGELFF; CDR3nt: TGTGCCAGCAGCCTGGACAGGGGGATCGGCGGGGAGCTGTTTTTT
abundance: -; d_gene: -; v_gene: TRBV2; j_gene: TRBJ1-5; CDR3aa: CASSSPTWDSNQPQHF; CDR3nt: TGTGCCAGCAGTTCTCCCACCTGGGACAGCAATCAGCCCCAGCATTTT